This T cell receptor (beta chain) was observed in a study of blood T cell repertoires in COVID-19. The assay was immunoSEQ multiplex PCR, and TCRdb's table has in-frame clones only and misses some. The profile shows over 120,000 clones, nearly 85% of them singletons. The V and J ends lost 2 bases and 2 bases, in that order; junction bases with no gene match: 6. CDR3 size: 16 residues. Germline V gene sequence: CDR1 SGHTA, CDR2 FQGNSA. The source of this sequence is a human donor in a cohort sampled during active COVID-19. Sequencing used peripheral blood. The gene calls are TRBV7-2 and TRBJ1-2; 9 nucleotides line up with TRBD1. In DNA, the CDR3 is TGTGCCAGCAGCTTACCCCTTGGACAGGGGAACTATGGCTACACCTTC. It translates to CASSLPLGQGNYGYTF. The full variable domain, its missing parts supplied by reference TRBV7-2 and TRBJ1-2, is GAGVSQSPSNKVTEKGKDVELRCDPISGHTALYWYRQSLGQGLEFLIYFQGNSAPDKSGLPSDRFSAERTGGSVSTLTIQRTQQEDSAVYLCASSLPLGQGNYGYTFGSGTRLTVV.